The sequence of this TCR beta chain was determined in a study of blood T cell repertoires in COVID-19. Study-wide background: Sites across the United States, Italy and Spain contributed samples from acute and convalescent COVID-19. T cells, B-cell-depleted T cells, or PBMCs provided the cDNA or gDNA that served as material.

This clone has just one count. In the study's own analysis: Estimates of nucleated cell counts were drawn from the amplification of reference gene primers. Assay: immunoSEQ multiplex PCR; the TCRdb copy retains only in-frame clones and omits some. That table furnishes V, J and clone size, whereas the DNA furnished D and trimming. Of roughly 100,000 clones in the sample, around four fifths were seen once. The germline gives CDR1 SGHRS, CDR2 YFSETQ. V dropped 5 bases and J dropped 4; count of bases not matched to a gene: 10. The CDR3 length is 15 residues. The sample was peripheral blood. This receptor was taken from a woman of 80 years or more with acute or convalescent COVID-19. This sequence joins TRBV5-1 and TRBJ2-5, with 8 bases that match TRBD2. As DNA, the CDR3 is TGCGCCAGCAGACAGCAAGCGGGAGATCGAGAGACCCAGTACTTC. It encodes CASRQQAGDRETQYF.